Shown below are 19 T cell receptor beta chains from a single sample sequenced in a study of blood T cell repertoires in COVID-19. Sequencing used immunoSEQ multiplex PCR; TCRdb keeps in-frame clones, though not all of them. There are 250,000 or so clones in the sample; around 86% occur only once, and around 2% lies in the top ten. Input material: PBMCs or T cells enriched from blood (not recorded which). The origin of the receptors is a woman aged 45-65 years who had recovered from COVID-19.

This clone was detected a few times. Other DNA sequences in the same sample also yield this CDR3. V is TRBV18 and J is TRBJ1-5; D is unclear. Germline-derived CDR1 and CDR2 are KGHSH and LQKENI. The CDR3 contains 14 residues. The V and J ends lost 0 bases and 4 bases respectively, with 7 bases between them. The CDR3: CASSPPGGNQPQHF. CDR3 DNA sequence: TGTGCCAGCTCACCACCGGGAGGGAATCAGCCCCAGCATTTT.

This clone was detected only a few times. The V call is TRBV27, the J call TRBJ2-3; TRBD2 aligns across 11 bases. The V gene end was trimmed by 5 bases and the J gene end by 5 bases; junction bases not matched to a gene: 9. The CDR3 totals 16 residues. The germline gives CDR1 MNHEY, CDR2 SMNVEV (reference sequence). In DNA form, the CDR3 reads TGTGCCAGCAGTACCCAGACTAGCGGGAACCGAGATACGCAGTATTTT. This encodes CASSTQTSGNRDTQYF.

The chain recombines TRBV7-2 with TRBJ2-1; D might be TRBD2 (6 bases). CDR3 size: 19 residues. Germline V gives CDR1 SGHTA, CDR2 FQGNSA. Trimming stripped 4 bases from V and 4 bases from J, with 26 bases between. The CDR3 DNA is TGTGCCAGCAGCTCCCCCCCTCTTTTTCGGGAGCGTATATACAATGAGCAGTTCTTC. It codes for CASSSPPLFRERIYNEQFF.

The chain couples TRBV28 to TRBJ1-5; possibly TRBD1 for D (6 bases). V lost 7 bases and J lost 4, with 14 bases in between. CDR1 is MDHEN, CDR2 SYDVKM, per germline. The CDR3 length is 14 residues. The CDR3 coding sequence is TGTGCCAGCACCATGGGGGGGCTTAATCAGCCCCAGCATTTT. Translated, it gives CASTMGGLNQPQHF.

The rearrangement joins TRBV30 to TRBJ2-7; TRBD1 is a possible D gene (6 bases). V gave up 3 bases and J gave up 0 bases, with 12 bases separating them. Germline CDR1 GTSNPN, CDR2 SVGIG (reference sequence). The CDR3 has 14 amino acids. Here the CDR3 DNA reads TGTGCCTGGAGGGTAGACAGGACCTCCTACGAGCAGTACTTC. Encoded protein: CAWRVDRTSYEQYF.

The V gene is TRBV6-2 or TRBV6-3, the J gene TRBJ2-1; no reliable D call. V lost 5 bases, J lost 9 bases, and 11 bases lay in between. Germline CDR1 is MNHEY and CDR2 is SVGEGT. The CDR3 is 12 amino acids. CDR3 amino acids: CASSPDRGEQFF. In DNA, the CDR3 is TGTGCCAGCAGTCCGGATAGAGGTGAGCAGTTCTTC.

The chain joins TRBV6-5 to TRBJ1-5; 10 nucleotides match TRBD1. Germline V gene sequence: CDR1 MNHEY, CDR2 SVGAGI. The ends lost 4 bases at V and 6 bases at J; junction bases unmatched: 3. CDR3 length equals 14 residues. The CDR3 nucleotides read TGTGCCAGCAGTTCTCGACAGGGGGCTCAGCCCCAGCATTTT. This sequence encodes CASSSRQGAQPQHF.

The chain couples TRBV7-8 to TRBJ1-5; 7 bases agree with TRBD1. Looked up from germline, CDR1 is SGHVS and CDR2 is FQNEAQ. V gave up 5 bases and J gave up 3 bases; unmatched junction bases: 13. CDR3 size: 17 residues. The CDR3 DNA reads as TGTGCCAGCAGCACTAGGGGGCGGACAGCAAACAATCAGCCCCAGCATTTT. This translates into CASSTRGRTANNQPQHF. Full variable domain (outside the CDR3, taken from reference TRBV7-8 and TRBJ1-5): GAGVSQSPRYKVAKRGQDVALRCDPISGHVSLFWYQQALGQGPEFLTYFQNEAQLDKSGLPSDRFFAERPEGSVSTLKIQRTQQEDSAVYLCASSTRGRTANNQPQHFGDGTRLSIL.

This clone has only one observation. V gene TRBV15 combines with J gene TRBJ2-7, with no clear D. The germline CDR1 and CDR2 sequences are LNHNV and YYDKDF (reference sequence). The V end was cut by 0 bases, the J end by 6 bases, with 9 bases between. CDR3 length equals 13 residues. The CDR3: CATSREEAAEQYF. For the CDR3, the DNA is TGTGCCACCAGCAGAGAAGAGGCAGCCGAGCAGTACTTC.

The chain has TRBV14 and TRBJ2-7; possible D gene TRBD1, 5 bases. Germline V gene sequence: CDR1 SGHDN, CDR2 FVKESK. Trimming left V 3 bases short and J 5 bases short, with 8 bases between. This CDR3 has 12 amino acids. CDR3 loop: CASSQGRDEQYF. As DNA, the CDR3 is TGTGCCAGCAGCCAGGGCAGGGACGAGCAGTACTTC.

The J gene is TRBJ2-2, the V gene TRBV5-1; maybe TRBD1 (5 bases). Trimming took 6 bases from V and 4 from J, leaving 22 bases between them. Germline CDR1 and CDR2: SGHRS and YFSETQ. This CDR3 is 17 amino acids long. Here the CDR3 reads CASTGQGANMGTGELFF. CDR3 DNA sequence: TGCGCCAGCACCGGGCAAGGGGCGAACATGGGCACCGGGGAGCTGTTTTTT.

The gene calls are TRBV28 and TRBJ2-1, with D possibly matching TRBD2 (5 bases). The CDR3 length is 13 residues. Germline values: CDR1 MDHEN, CDR2 SYDVKM. Trimming pared 3 bases from V and 10 bases from J, leaving 13 bases between. The CDR3 DNA reads TGTGCCAGCAGTTTTCGGGCCTGGAGGGAGCAGTTCTTC. Translation: CASSFRAWREQFF.

The CDR3 is CATQGARVYGYTF. DNA of the CDR3: TGTGCCACGCAGGGGGCGCGGGTCTATGGCTACACCTTC. V usage is TRBV28 and J usage is TRBJ1-2, with TRBD1 matching over 8 bases. Per the germline V gene, CDR1 is MDHEN and CDR2 is SYDVKM. Trimming cost V 10 bases and J 4 bases; bases outside gene matches: 8. This CDR3 contains 13 residues.

The genes are TRBV30 and TRBJ2-2; 7 bases are shared with TRBD1. The trim removed 6 bases at V and 4 bases at J, leaving 11 bases unmatched. The CDR3 extends over 15 amino acids. The V gene's germline CDR1 is GTSNPN and CDR2 SVGIG (reference sequence). CDR3 protein: CACGSGTVITGELFF. CDR3 bases: TGTGCCTGTGGATCCGGGACAGTAATCACCGGGGAGCTGTTTTTT.

The chain uses TRBV27 and TRBJ1-1; 10 positions agree with TRBD1. The CDR3 length is 16 residues. The V gene's germline CDR1 is MNHEY and CDR2 SMNVEV (reference sequence). With 7 bases clipped from V and 9 bases from J, the junction kept 17 bases outside the gene matches. The CDR3 loop reads CASILAGQGTERKAFF. CDR3 nucleotides: TGTGCCAGCATATTAGCGGGACAGGGGACGGAACGAAAAGCTTTCTTT.

V gene TRBV7-9 combines with J gene TRBJ1-1; no definite D call. This CDR3 comprises 13 residues. CDR1 SEHNR and CDR2 FQNEAQ come from the germline V gene (reference sequence). The V gene lost 2 bases and the J gene lost 1 base, with 5 bases spanning the gap. This chain's CDR3 is CASSLTENTEAFF. For the CDR3, the DNA is TGTGCCAGCAGCTTAACAGAGAACACTGAAGCTTTCTTT.

This clone was recorded once. The chain uses TRBV10-2 and TRBJ1-2, with TRBD1 identical over 7 bases. The CDR3 contains 11 residues. CDR1 and CDR2 from the germline V gene are WSHSY and SAAADI. Unmatched junction bases numbered 4, after V lost 7 bases and J lost 8 bases. CDR3 nucleotides: TGCGCCAGCATGGGGACAGTGGGCTACACCTTC. Translating gives CASMGTVGYTF.

This rearrangement joins TRBV19 to TRBJ1-5; TRBD1 might be the D (5 bases). V dropped 6 bases and J dropped 0 bases, with 9 bases sitting between them. The CDR3 runs to 14 residues. Looked up from germline, CDR1 is LNHDA and CDR2 is SQIVND (reference sequence). The chain's CDR3 is CASRGPYSNQPQHF. CDR3 bases: TGTGCCAGTAGGGGGCCCTATAGCAATCAGCCCCAGCATTTT.

The rearrangement joins TRBV29-1 to TRBJ1-1, with 7 bases that match TRBD1. The germline V gene has CDR1 SQVTM and CDR2 ANQGSEA. This CDR3 has 13 amino acids. Germline trimming cut 3 bases from V and 11 bases from J; bases unmatched to any gene: 12. The CDR3 DNA sequence: TGCAGCGTTGACCCAGGGGGAAGCGCCAGGGCTTTCTTT. This translates into CSVDPGGSARAFF.